The 2 T cell receptor beta chains below were found in one sample sequenced in a study of cytomegalovirus exposure and HLA in healthy donors. In the PCR, 60 Vbeta and 13 Jbeta primers were used. Some clones are missing from TCRdb's copy, which holds only in-frame ones; the method was immunoSEQ multiplex PCR. This sample has about 130,000 clones, with 70% to 85% found just once. Source material: PBMCs. The receptors derive from a boy between 2 and 10 years old in good health and CMV-seronegative.

This clone was recorded once. The chain couples TRBV10-3 to TRBJ1-1, with TRBD1 identical over 8 bases. Germline values: CDR1 ENHRY, CDR2 SYGVKD. The CDR3 loop spans 13 amino acids. V lost 8 bases and J lost 4; bases outside the gene matches: 6. This CDR3 reads CAIRGQEVTEAFF. The CDR3 region has the DNA TGTGCCATCCGGGGACAGGAGGTCACTGAAGCTTTCTTT.

The chain recombines TRBV7-9 with TRBJ1-3; D is uncertain. The length of the CDR3 is 17 residues. V lost 1 base, J lost 0 bases, and 13 bases lay in between. Germline-derived CDR1 and CDR2 are SEHNR and FQNEAQ (reference sequence). CDR3 in amino acids: CASSLEAGPSSGNTIYF. CDR3 nucleotides: TGTGCCAGCAGCTTAGAGGCGGGTCCAAGCTCTGGAAACACCATATATTTT.